A single sample gave rise to the 32 T cell receptor beta chains below, sequenced in a study of cytomegalovirus exposure and HLA in healthy donors. In the PCR, 60 Vbeta and 13 Jbeta primers were used. Produced via immunoSEQ multiplex PCR; TCRdb's table is partial and in-frame only. The sample totals about 77,000 clones; its top ten clones hold approximately 13%. Sequencing used PBMCs. These receptors came from a man over 45 in good health and CMV-seropositive.

This chain connects TRBV2 to TRBJ1-5; unclear D gene. The CDR3 contains 15 residues. CDR1 and CDR2 (germline): SNHLY, FYNNEI. V gave up 7 bases and J gave up 4 bases, with 17 bases separating them. DNA of the CDR3: TGTGCCAGCACCGAATCCGTGAACATTAATCAGCCCCAGCATTTT. Translated, it gives CASTESVNINQPQHF.

This chain uses TRBV12-5 with TRBJ1-2, with D possibly matching TRBD1 (5 bases). The germline gives CDR1 LGHNT, CDR2 FRNRAP. The CDR3 extends over 14 amino acids. The V gene lost 1 base and the J gene lost 8 bases, with 14 bases spanning the gap. CDR3 sequence reads: CASGLDPRDRGYTF. The CDR3 nucleotides are TGTGCTAGTGGTTTGGACCCCAGGGATCGGGGCTACACCTTC.

This chain connects TRBV4-1 to TRBJ1-5; D is perhaps TRBD1 (6 bases). V was shortened by 0 bases and J by 4 bases, with 13 bases between the two germline ends. The CDR3 is 16 residues long. Per germline, CDR1 MGHRA and CDR2 YSYEKL. In DNA form, the CDR3 reads TGCGCCAGCAGCCAAGAGAGGACAGCGTATAATCAGCCCCAGCATTTT. This encodes CASSQERTAYNQPQHF.

V and J are TRBV4-1 and TRBJ1-4; D unclear. Germline V lookup: CDR1 MGHRA, CDR2 YSYEKL. The CDR3 covers 15 residues. Trimming took off 0 bases at V and 8 bases at J, with 13 bases between the two ends. The CDR3 DNA is TGCGCCAGCAGCCAAGATCAAGTCAGCAGGGAAAAACTGTTTTTT. Its translation is CASSQDQVSREKLFF.

In DNA, the CDR3 is TGTGCCAGCAGTGAGACAGGACCCTATGGCTACACCTTC. Protein sequence: CASSETGPYGYTF. V and J are TRBV2 and TRBJ1-2, with D tentatively TRBD1 (6 bases). CDR1 and CDR2 (germline): SNHLY, FYNNEI. Trimming pared 3 bases from V and 4 bases from J, leaving 9 bases between. This CDR3 is 13 amino acids long.

The chain links TRBV6-6 to TRBJ2-5, with 9 bases identical to TRBD1. V shed 7 bases and J 4 bases; nucleotides not matched to a gene: 7. This CDR3 has 14 residues. Germline values: CDR1 MNHNY, CDR2 SVGAGI (reference sequence). The CDR3 here is CASTRGTGRETQYF. In DNA, the CDR3 is TGTGCCAGCACCCGTGGGACAGGGCGAGAGACCCAGTACTTC.

The J gene is TRBJ1-4, the V gene TRBV5-6; D is unclear. Germline CDR1 is SGHDT and CDR2 is YYEEEE. V lost 7 bases, J lost 6 bases, and 7 bases lay in between. This CDR3 has 11 residues. The CDR3: CASGQYEKLFF. The CDR3 DNA is TGTGCCAGCGGGCAGTATGAAAAACTGTTTTTT.

The genes are TRBV5-4 and TRBJ1-6; D is undetermined. Trimming stripped 0 bases from V and 8 bases from J, with 9 bases between. CDR3 size: 14 residues. Germline CDR1 is SGHNT and CDR2 is YYREEE (reference sequence). The CDR3 sequence: CASSLGGRDSPLHF. CDR3 nucleotides: TGTGCCAGCAGCTTGGGAGGGAGGGATTCACCCCTCCACTTT.

The rearrangement uses TRBV7-8 and TRBJ2-1; 11 nucleotides agree with TRBD2. The CDR3 extends over 15 amino acids. Germline V gene sequence: CDR1 SGHVS, CDR2 FQNEAQ. V was pared by 4 bases and J by 2 bases, with 1 base of the junction left unmatched. In DNA, the CDR3 is TGTGCCAGCAGCTCTAGCGGGGGGCCCTACAATGAGCAGTTCTTC. This codes for CASSSSGGPYNEQFF.

The V and J genes are TRBV6-4 and TRBJ2-1; 9 nucleotides agree with TRBD2. The V segment lost 0 bases and the J segment 3 bases; nucleotides outside the gene matches: 0. Germline CDR1 and CDR2: MRHNA and SNTAGT. The CDR3 has 15 residues. CDR3 amino acids: CASSDSRGGYNEQFF. As DNA, the CDR3 is TGTGCCAGCAGTGACTCGCGGGGGGGCTACAATGAGCAGTTCTTC.

The V gene is TRBV28, the J gene TRBJ2-5; D is undetermined. The V end was cut by 9 bases, the J end by 1 base, with 9 bases between. CDR3 length: 12 amino acids. In germline, CDR1 is MDHEN, CDR2 SYDVKM. The CDR3 region has the DNA TGTGCCAGGCGCCCCCTCCAAGAGACCCAGTACTTC. It is translated as CARRPLQETQYF. Looking up the rest from reference TRBV28 and TRBJ2-5 gives the full variable domain: DVKVTQSSRYLVKRTGEKVFLECVQDMDHENMFWYRQDPGLGLRLIYFSYDVKMKEKGDIPEGYSVSREKKERFSLILESASTNQTSMYLCARRPLQETQYFGPGTRLLVL.

The V call is TRBV30, the J call TRBJ1-1, with 8 bases aligning to TRBD1. This CDR3 is 13 amino acids long. Germline assignment: CDR1 GTSNPN and CDR2 SVGIG (reference sequence). With 4 bases clipped from V and 3 bases from J, the junction kept 4 bases outside the gene matches. CDR3 sequence reads: CAWKRTGHTEAFF. The CDR3 region has the DNA TGTGCCTGGAAACGGACAGGGCACACTGAAGCTTTCTTT.

The V gene is TRBV6-6, the J gene TRBJ2-7, with 9 bases lining up with TRBD1. The J segment lost 2 bases and the V segment lost 4 bases, leaving 3 bases of the junction unmatched. This CDR3 region has 14 residues. Germline assignment: CDR1 MNHNY and CDR2 SVGAGI (reference sequence). The CDR3 nucleotides read TGTGCCAGCAGTTTTGGACAGGGGACCTACGAGCAGTACGTC. Encoded protein: CASSFGQGTYEQYV.

The chain uses TRBV5-4 and TRBJ2-1, with 10 bases aligning to TRBD1. V gave up 10 bases and J gave up 4 bases; unmatched junction bases: 8. This CDR3 has 14 residues. Germline assignment: CDR1 SGHNT and CDR2 YYREEE (reference sequence). The CDR3, as DNA: TGTGCCTCTACGAGGGACAGGGGATACAATGAGCAGTTCTTC. Translated, it gives CASTRDRGYNEQFF.

The CDR3: CASSLEDRYNEKLFF. The DNA for the CDR3 is TGCGCCAGCAGCTTGGAAGACAGGTATAATGAAAAACTGTTTTTT. The gene calls are TRBV5-1 and TRBJ1-4, with a tentative D call TRBD1 (6 bases). The germline CDR1 and CDR2 sequences are SGHRS and YFSETQ. Trimming left V 0 bases short and J 4 bases short, with 10 bases between. CDR3 length equals 15 residues.

The CDR3 loop is CASTKGDANYGYTF. CDR3 sequence (DNA): TGTGCCAGCACCAAGGGGGACGCCAACTATGGCTACACCTTC. The chain recombines TRBV7-9 with TRBJ1-2; D perhaps matches TRBD1 (6 bases). This CDR3 region has 14 residues. V was trimmed by 7 bases and J by 2 bases, leaving 14 bases between them. Germline V gene lookup returns CDR1 SEHNR and CDR2 FQNEAQ (reference sequence).

The genes are TRBV7-6 and TRBJ1-3; maybe TRBD1 (6 bases). The germline V gene has CDR1 SGHVS and CDR2 FNYEAQ. Trimming pared 5 bases from V and 2 bases from J, leaving 16 bases between. The CDR3 totals 16 residues. The CDR3 region has the DNA TGTGCCAGCAGCCCGCTCATCACAGGGCCTGGAAACACCATATATTTT. Translation: CASSPLITGPGNTIYF. The full variable domain, with the rest looked up from reference TRBV7-6 and TRBJ1-3, is GAGVSQSPRYKVTKRGQDVALRCDPISGHVSLYWYRQALGQGPEFLTYFNYEAQQDKSGLPNDRFSAERPEGSISTLTIQRTEQRDSAMYRCASSPLITGPGNTIYFGEGSWLTVV.

The V gene is TRBV25-1, the J gene TRBJ2-1; 7 bases line up with TRBD2. Germline CDR1 MGHDK, CDR2 SYGVNS. J gave up 8 bases and V 1 base, and 8 bases lay outside the gene matches. This CDR3 is 15 amino acids long. For the CDR3, the DNA is TGTGCCAGCAGTGAATTAGGAGGGGAGGGGCATGAGCAGTTCTTC. Its protein is CASSELGGEGHEQFF. Together with reference TRBV25-1 and TRBJ2-1, the CDR3 gives the full variable domain: EADIYQTPRYLVIGTGKKITLECSQTMGHDKMYWYQQDPGMELHLIHYSYGVNSTEKGDLSSESTVSRIRTEHFPLTLESARPSHTSQYLCASSELGGEGHEQFFGPGTRLTVL.

The J gene is TRBJ2-7, the V gene TRBV2; 8 bases agree with TRBD2. This CDR3 contains 12 residues. Germline-derived CDR1 and CDR2 are SNHLY and FYNNEI. J was trimmed by 5 bases and V by 8 bases; bases with no gene match: 5. The CDR3 here is CASAWTSHEQYF. In nucleotides, the CDR3 is TGTGCCAGCGCCTGGACTAGCCACGAGCAGTACTTC.

This rearrangement joins TRBV19 to TRBJ2-5; D remains unclear. From germline, CDR1 is LNHDA and CDR2 SQIVND (reference sequence). The germline V and J ends were trimmed by 10 bases and 2 bases, with 17 bases remaining between them. CDR3 length equals 14 residues. CDR3 sequence: CATSTTLLQETQYF. Written as DNA, the CDR3 is TGTGCCACTTCCACAACCCTTCTTCAAGAGACCCAGTACTTC.

The chain joins TRBV27 to TRBJ1-1; D gene ambiguous. Germline V gene lookup returns CDR1 MNHEY and CDR2 SMNVEV (reference sequence). The CDR3 runs 14 residues. Between the trimmed V and J ends, which lost 8 bases and 6 bases, there was a span of 19 bases. The CDR3 DNA is TGTGCCAGCTGCAGAGGTGGAAAGATCGCTGAAGCTTTCTTT. It specifies CASCRGGKIAEAFF.

This chain links TRBV2 with TRBJ2-4; D is ambiguous. The CDR3 has 17 residues. Germline V gene sequence: CDR1 SNHLY, CDR2 FYNNEI. V was trimmed by 0 bases and J by 2 bases, leaving 14 bases between them. The CDR3 here is CASSEALMAPTKNIQYF. As DNA, the CDR3 is TGTGCCAGCAGTGAAGCGCTTATGGCTCCGACCAAAAACATTCAGTACTTC.

The V and J genes are TRBV6-1 and TRBJ1-5; D remains ambiguous. The germline V and J ends were trimmed by 3 bases and 5 bases, with 8 bases remaining between them. Germline values: CDR1 MNHNS, CDR2 SASEGT. This CDR3 has 13 amino acids. The CDR3 nucleotides are TGTGCCAGCAGTGACTTATTTCATCAGCCCCAGCATTTT. It encodes CASSDLFHQPQHF.

This chain joins TRBV7-3 and TRBJ2-3; 9 nucleotides line up with TRBD2. The germline CDR1 and CDR2 sequences are SGHTA and FQGTGA. Trimming took 1 base from V and 5 from J; bases not matched to a gene: 4. The CDR3 has 15 amino acids. The CDR3 sequence: CASSLNSGGGDTQYF. As DNA, the CDR3 is TGTGCCAGCAGCTTAAATAGCGGGGGAGGAGATACGCAGTATTTT.

This chain links TRBV5-1 with TRBJ2-3; 10 nucleotides match TRBD2. Germline V CDR1 and CDR2: SGHRS, YFSETQ. Trimming removed 4 bases from V and 3 bases from J; junction bases left unmatched: 5. The CDR3 runs 15 residues. The CDR3 region is CASSPSGRSTDTQYF. Here the CDR3 DNA reads TGCGCCAGCAGCCCTAGCGGGAGATCGACAGATACGCAGTATTTT.

The gene calls are TRBV5-1 and TRBJ2-7; D is ambiguous. The germline gives CDR1 SGHRS, CDR2 YFSETQ. Trimming took off 0 bases at V and 3 bases at J, with 10 bases between the two ends. This CDR3 is 14 amino acids long. This CDR3 reads CASSLGGGVYEQYV. The CDR3 DNA sequence: TGCGCCAGCAGCTTGGGTGGCGGAGTCTACGAGCAGTACGTC.

The rearrangement uses TRBV4-1 and TRBJ2-2; 9 bases are shared with TRBD2. The CDR3 sequence is 18 residues long. J was trimmed by 4 bases and V by 7 bases; bases with no gene match: 16. Germline V gives CDR1 MGHRA, CDR2 YSYEKL. CDR3 residues: CASKGRLAGNEGTGELFF. The CDR3 bases are TGCGCCAGCAAGGGCAGGCTAGCGGGGAATGAGGGCACCGGGGAGCTGTTTTTT.

The chain carries TRBV5-4 and TRBJ2-7; 8 nucleotides align to TRBD2. Losses at the gene ends were 4 bases for V and 0 bases for J; bases not matched to a gene: 15. Germline V lookup: CDR1 SGHNT, CDR2 YYREEE (reference sequence). The CDR3 sequence is 18 residues long. CDR3 coding DNA: TGTGCCAGCAGCCTCAGCGCGGGGGGCCCTCTAAGCTCCTACGAGCAGTACGTC. This translates into CASSLSAGGPLSSYEQYV.

The rearrangement uses TRBV9 and TRBJ2-1; D may be TRBD1 (6 bases). The CDR3 loop spans 15 amino acids. Trimming took 3 bases from V and 4 from J, leaving 14 bases between them. Germline V gene sequence: CDR1 SGDLS, CDR2 YYNGEE. The CDR3 sequence: CASSASGATYNEQFF. CDR3 bases: TGTGCCAGCAGCGCCTCAGGGGCTACTTACAATGAGCAGTTCTTC.

This rearrangement joins TRBV5-1 to TRBJ2-2; TRBD1 matches 8 bases. Germline CDR1 SGHRS, CDR2 YFSETQ. The CDR3 sequence is 15 residues long. Losses at the gene ends were 10 bases for V and 7 bases for J; bases not matched to a gene: 15. The CDR3 DNA sequence: TGCGCCGCTTCTCGGACAGGGCGCGAGGGCGGGGAGCTGTTTTTT. This gives the protein CAASRTGREGGELFF. Using reference TRBV5-1 and TRBJ2-2 for the parts outside the CDR3, the full variable domain is KAGVTQTPRYLIKTRGQQVTLSCSPISGHRSVSWYQQTPGQGLQFLFEYFSETQRNKGNFPGRFSGRQFSNSRSEMNVSTLELGDSALYLCAASRTGREGGELFFGEGSRLTVL.

The V call is TRBV19, the J call TRBJ1-2, with a tentative D call TRBD1 (5 bases). Trimming cost V 4 bases and J 5 bases, with 8 bases left between them. Germline CDR1 LNHDA, CDR2 SQIVND (reference sequence). The CDR3 totals 12 residues. The CDR3 loop reads CASSSRQYGYTF. CDR3 nucleotides: TGTGCCAGTAGTAGCCGACAGTATGGCTACACCTTC.

This sequence joins TRBV10-1 and TRBJ1-6; tentatively, D is TRBD1 (6 bases). The V gene's germline CDR1 is WNHNN and CDR2 SYGVQD (reference sequence). The CDR3 extends over 16 amino acids. V lost 7 bases and J 3 bases, leaving 16 bases between the germline ends. CDR3: CASTEGYRDYNSPLHF. The CDR3 region has the DNA TGCGCCAGCACCGAAGGGTACAGGGACTATAATTCACCCCTCCACTTT.